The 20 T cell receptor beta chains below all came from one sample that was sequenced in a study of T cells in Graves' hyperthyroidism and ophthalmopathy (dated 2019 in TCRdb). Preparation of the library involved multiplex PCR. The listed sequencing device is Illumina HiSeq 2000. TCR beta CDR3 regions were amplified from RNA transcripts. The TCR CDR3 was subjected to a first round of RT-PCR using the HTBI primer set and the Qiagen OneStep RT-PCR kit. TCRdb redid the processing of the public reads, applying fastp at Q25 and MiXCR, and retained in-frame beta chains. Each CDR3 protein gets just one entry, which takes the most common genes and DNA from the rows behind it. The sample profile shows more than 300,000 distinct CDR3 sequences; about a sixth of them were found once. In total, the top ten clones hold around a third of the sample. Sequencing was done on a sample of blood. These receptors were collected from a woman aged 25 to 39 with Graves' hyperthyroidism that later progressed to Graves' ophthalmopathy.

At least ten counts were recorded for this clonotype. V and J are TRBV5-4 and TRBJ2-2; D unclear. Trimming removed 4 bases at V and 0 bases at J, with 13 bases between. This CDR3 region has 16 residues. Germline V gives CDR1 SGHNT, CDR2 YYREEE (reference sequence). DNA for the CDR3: TGTGCCAGCAGCCGTGACTTTCGCGCGAACACCGGGGAGCTGTTTTTT. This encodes CASSRDFRANTGELFF.

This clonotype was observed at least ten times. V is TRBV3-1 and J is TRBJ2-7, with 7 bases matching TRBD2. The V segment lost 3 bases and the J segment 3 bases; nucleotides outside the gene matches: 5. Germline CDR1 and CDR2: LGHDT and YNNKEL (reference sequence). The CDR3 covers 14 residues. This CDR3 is CASSQSGLGYEQYF. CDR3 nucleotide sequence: TGTGCCAGCAGCCAGTCCGGACTAGGCTACGAGCAGTACTTC.

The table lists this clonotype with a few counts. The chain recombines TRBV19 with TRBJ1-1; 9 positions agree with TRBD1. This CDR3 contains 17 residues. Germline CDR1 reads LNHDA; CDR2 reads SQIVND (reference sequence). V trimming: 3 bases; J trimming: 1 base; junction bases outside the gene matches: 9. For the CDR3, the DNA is TGTGCCAGTAGTATTGTGGGACAGGGTAAAACGAACACTGAAGCTTTCTTT. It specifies CASSIVGQGKTNTEAFF.

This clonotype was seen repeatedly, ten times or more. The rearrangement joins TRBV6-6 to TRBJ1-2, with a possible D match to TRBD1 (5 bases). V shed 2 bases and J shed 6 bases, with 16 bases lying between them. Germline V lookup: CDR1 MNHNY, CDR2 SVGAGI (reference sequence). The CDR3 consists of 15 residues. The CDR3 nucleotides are TGTGCCAGCAGTTACAACCCGGGGCCGGAAGATGGCTACACCTTC. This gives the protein CASSYNPGPEDGYTF.

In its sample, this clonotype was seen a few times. The CDR3 loop reads CASRPRVADQPQHF. The CDR3 DNA sequence: TGTGCCAGCAGACCACGCGTCGCGGATCAGCCCCAGCATTTT. The V call is TRBV28, the J call TRBJ1-5; D unclear. V lost 6 bases to trimming and J lost 5 bases, with 14 bases between them. The CDR3 contains 14 residues. The germline CDR1 and CDR2 sequences are MDHEN and SYDVKM.

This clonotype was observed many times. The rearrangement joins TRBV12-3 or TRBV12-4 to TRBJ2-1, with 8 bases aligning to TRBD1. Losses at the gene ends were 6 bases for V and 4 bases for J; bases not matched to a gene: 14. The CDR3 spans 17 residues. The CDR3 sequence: CASRPDRGPVIYNEQFF. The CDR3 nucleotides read TGTGCCAGCAGACCCGACAGGGGCCCGGTCATATACAATGAGCAGTTCTTC.

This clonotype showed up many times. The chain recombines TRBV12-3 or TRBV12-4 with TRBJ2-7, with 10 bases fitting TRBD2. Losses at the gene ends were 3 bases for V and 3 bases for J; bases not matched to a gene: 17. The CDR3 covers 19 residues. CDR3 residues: CASSFSSGFGTSVDYEQYF. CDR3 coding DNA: TGTGCCAGCAGTTTTAGTTCGGGTTTCGGGACTAGCGTAGACTACGAGCAGTACTTC.

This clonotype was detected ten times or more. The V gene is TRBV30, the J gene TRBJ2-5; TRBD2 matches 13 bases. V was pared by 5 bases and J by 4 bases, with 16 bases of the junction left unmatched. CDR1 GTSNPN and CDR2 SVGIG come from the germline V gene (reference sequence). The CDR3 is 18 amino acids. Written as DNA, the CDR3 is TGTGCCTGGGCGCATCCGGGACTAGCGGGGCCCAAGGGAGAGACCCAGTACTTC. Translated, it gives CAWAHPGLAGPKGETQYF.

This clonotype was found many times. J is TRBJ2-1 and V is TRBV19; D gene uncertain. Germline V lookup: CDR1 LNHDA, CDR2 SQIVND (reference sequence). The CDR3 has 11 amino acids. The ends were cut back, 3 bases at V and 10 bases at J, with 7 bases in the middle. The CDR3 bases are TGTGCCAGTAGTATCGGACGGGAGCAGTTCTTC. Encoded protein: CASSIGREQFF.

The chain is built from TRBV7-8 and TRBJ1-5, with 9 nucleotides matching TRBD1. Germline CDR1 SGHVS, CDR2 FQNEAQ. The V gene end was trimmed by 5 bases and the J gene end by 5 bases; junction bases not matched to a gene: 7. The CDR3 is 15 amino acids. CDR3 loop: CASSLRRDRDQPQHF. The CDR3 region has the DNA TGTGCCAGCAGCCTCAGACGGGACAGGGATCAGCCCCAGCATTTT.

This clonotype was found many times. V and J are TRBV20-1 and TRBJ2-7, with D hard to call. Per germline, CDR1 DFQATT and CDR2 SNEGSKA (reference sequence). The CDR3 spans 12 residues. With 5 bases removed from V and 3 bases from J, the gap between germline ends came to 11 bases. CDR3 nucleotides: TGCAGTGCTCCAAGACCAGTCTACGAGCAGTACTTC. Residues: CSAPRPVYEQYF.

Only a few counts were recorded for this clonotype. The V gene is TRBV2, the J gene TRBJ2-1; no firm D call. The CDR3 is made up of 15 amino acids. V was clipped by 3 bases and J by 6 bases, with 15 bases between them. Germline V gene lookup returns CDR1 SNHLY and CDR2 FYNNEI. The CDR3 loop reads CASSEETSFFNEQFF. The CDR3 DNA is TGTGCCAGCAGTGAGGAGACATCCTTTTTCAATGAGCAGTTCTTC.

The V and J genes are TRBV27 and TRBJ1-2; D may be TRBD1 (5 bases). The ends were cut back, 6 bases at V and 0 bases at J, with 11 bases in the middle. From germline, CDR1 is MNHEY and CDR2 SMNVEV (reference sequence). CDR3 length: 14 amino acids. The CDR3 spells CASSFSGPNYGYTF. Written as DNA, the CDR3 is TGTGCCAGCAGCTTTTCAGGGCCTAACTATGGCTACACCTTC.

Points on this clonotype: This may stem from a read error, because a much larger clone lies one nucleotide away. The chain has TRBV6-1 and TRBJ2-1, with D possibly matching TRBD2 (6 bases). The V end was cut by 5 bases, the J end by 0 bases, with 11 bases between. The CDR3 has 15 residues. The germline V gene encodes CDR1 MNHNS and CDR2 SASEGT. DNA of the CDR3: TGTGCCAGCAGTACTGGGGGGTTCTCCTACAATGAGCAGTTCTTC. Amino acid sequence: CASSTGGFSYNEQFF.

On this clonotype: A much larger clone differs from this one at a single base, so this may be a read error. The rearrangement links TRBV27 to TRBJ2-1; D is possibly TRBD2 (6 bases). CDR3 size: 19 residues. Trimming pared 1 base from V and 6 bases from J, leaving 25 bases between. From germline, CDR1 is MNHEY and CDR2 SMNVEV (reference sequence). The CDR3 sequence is CASSLWRGMREATCNEQFF. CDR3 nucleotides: TGTGCCAGCAGTTTATGGCGCGGGATGAGAGAAGCCACCTGCAATGAGCAGTTCTTC.

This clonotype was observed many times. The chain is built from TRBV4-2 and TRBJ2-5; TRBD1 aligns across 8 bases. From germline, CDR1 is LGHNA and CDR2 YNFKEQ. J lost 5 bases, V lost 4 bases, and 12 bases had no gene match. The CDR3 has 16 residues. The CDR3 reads CASSLSRTGPEETQYF. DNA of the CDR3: TGTGCCAGCAGCCTTTCGAGGACAGGGCCGGAGGAGACCCAGTACTTC.

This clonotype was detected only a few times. The CDR3 region has the DNA TGTGCCAGCAGCTTAGTTAGGGGCAGCCGAGGCTATGGCTACACCTTC. The encoded protein is CASSLVRGSRGYGYTF. The chain joins TRBV5-4 to TRBJ1-2, with a tentative D call TRBD1 (5 bases). This CDR3 contains 16 residues. The V and J ends lost 2 bases and 4 bases respectively, with 18 bases between them. Looked up from germline, CDR1 is SGHNT and CDR2 is YYREEE (reference sequence).

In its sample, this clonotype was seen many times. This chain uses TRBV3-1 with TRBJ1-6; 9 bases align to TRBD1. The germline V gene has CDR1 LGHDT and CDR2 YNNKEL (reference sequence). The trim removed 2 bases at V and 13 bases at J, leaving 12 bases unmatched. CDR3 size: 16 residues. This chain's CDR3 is CASSQSWDRVDRPLHF. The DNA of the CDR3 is TGTGCCAGCAGCCAATCATGGGACAGGGTAGATCGGCCCCTCCACTTT.

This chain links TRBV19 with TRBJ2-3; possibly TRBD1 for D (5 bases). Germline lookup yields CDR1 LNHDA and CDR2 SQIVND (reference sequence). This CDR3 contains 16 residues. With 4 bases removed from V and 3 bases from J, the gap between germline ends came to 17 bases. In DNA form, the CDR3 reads TGTGCCAGTAGTAGACTCAGGGTCGAAGGGACAGATACGCAGTATTTT. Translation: CASSRLRVEGTDTQYF.

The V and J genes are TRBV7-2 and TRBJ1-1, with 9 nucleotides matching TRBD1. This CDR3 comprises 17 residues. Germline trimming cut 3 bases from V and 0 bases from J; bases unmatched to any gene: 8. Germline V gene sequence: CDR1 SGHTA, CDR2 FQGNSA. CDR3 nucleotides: TGTGCCAGCAGCTTCGCGGACAGGGGATTAGTGAACACTGAAGCTTTCTTT. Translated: CASSFADRGLVNTEAFF. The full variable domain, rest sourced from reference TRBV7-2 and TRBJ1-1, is GAGVSQSPSNKVTEKGKDVELRCDPISGHTALYWYRQSLGQGLEFLIYFQGNSAPDKSGLPSDRFSAERTGGSVSTLTIQRTQQEDSAVYLCASSFADRGLVNTEAFFGQGTRLTVV.